This T cell receptor (beta chain) emerged from a study of CD8 T cells in ankylosing spondylitis. Germline CDR1 SGHRS, CDR2 YFSETQ. V lost 4 bases to trimming and J lost 2 bases; unmatched junction nucleotides: 5. The CDR3 is made up of 14 amino acids. Generation of TCR beta libraries employed quantitative 5'-RACE incorporating molecular barcodes. Each CDR3 protein is one row after TCRdb ran MiXCR on the 5' RACE reads. The repertoire includes about 800,000 distinct CDR3 sequences, approximately 12% of them detected once, and approximately 0.5% sits in the top ten. In the case of this clonotype: Its antigen is not known.

Study-wide findings and caveats: In the blood and synovial fluid of reactive arthritis, some motif variants had been previously reported. A CD8+ phenotype characterized the disease-linked clones, which were relatively rare in peripheral blood. Several highly homologous variants made up a TCR beta motif that seemed to typify ankylosing spondylitis blood.

The sequenced sample was blood, either unsorted or a sorted T cell fraction (not recorded which). The TCR was taken from a male donor with ankylosing spondylitis. V gene TRBV5-1 combines with J gene TRBJ2-7; 8 positions agree with TRBD1. The CDR3 loop reads CASSGGQVAYEQYF. CDR3 sequence (DNA): TGCGCCAGCAGCGGGGGACAGGTGGCCTACGAGCAGTACTTC. The complete variable domain, with remaining parts taken from reference TRBV5-1 and TRBJ2-7, reads KAGVTQTPRYLIKTRGQQVTLSCSPISGHRSVSWYQQTPGQGLQFLFEYFSETQRNKGNFPGRFSGRQFSNSRSEMNVSTLELGDSALYLCASSGGQVAYEQYFGPGTRLTVT.